The clone carrying this T cell receptor (beta chain) appeared a few times. What it binds is not known. This sample was included in a study of T-cell memory formation after mild COVID-19. Study-level information: Across donors, TCR clusters were largely donor specific. Findings of the study overall: Contracting clones from day 15 to 85 had balanced CD4/CD8; later expanders favoured CD4+. Memory from before infection featured some responding clones, which suggests cross-reactive memory joined.

The CDR3 contains 17 residues. CDR1 and CDR2 from the germline V gene are SEHNR and FQNEAQ (reference sequence). The ends were cut back, 4 bases at V and 4 bases at J, with 23 bases in the middle. Sample barcodes and UMIs were carried by the TCR alpha and TCR beta cDNA libraries that 5'RACE generated with constant-segment primers. TCRdb itself ran the 5' RACE reads through MiXCR, one entry per CDR3 protein. The sample yields some 350,000 distinct CDR3 sequences, 10% to 15% seen once. The genes are TRBV7-9 and TRBJ2-7; tentative D call: TRBD2 (6 bases). This TCR came from a man in his late teens or twenties who had mild COVID-19 (a few samples of this study predate the infection). Cell type and time point are not known. The specimen sequenced was PBMCs or a T cell subset sorted from them (not recorded which). CDR3 loop: CASSSAGGESWRYEQYF. The CDR3 DNA reads TGTGCCAGCAGCTCAGCGGGCGGGGAGTCTTGGAGGTACGAGCAGTACTTC.